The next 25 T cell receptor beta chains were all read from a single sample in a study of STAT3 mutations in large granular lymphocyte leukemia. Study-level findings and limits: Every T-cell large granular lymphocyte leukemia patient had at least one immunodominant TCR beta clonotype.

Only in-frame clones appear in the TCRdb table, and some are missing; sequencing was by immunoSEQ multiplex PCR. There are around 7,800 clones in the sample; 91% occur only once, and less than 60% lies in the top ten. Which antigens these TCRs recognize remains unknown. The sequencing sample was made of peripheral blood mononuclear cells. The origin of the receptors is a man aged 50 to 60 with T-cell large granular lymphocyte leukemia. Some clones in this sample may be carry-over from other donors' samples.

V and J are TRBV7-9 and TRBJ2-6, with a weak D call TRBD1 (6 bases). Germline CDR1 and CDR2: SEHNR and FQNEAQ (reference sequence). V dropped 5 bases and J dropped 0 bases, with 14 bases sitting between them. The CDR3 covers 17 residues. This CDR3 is CASSPGQFFSGANVLTF. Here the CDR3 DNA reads TGTGCCAGCAGCCCCGGACAGTTTTTCTCTGGGGCCAACGTCCTGACTTTC.

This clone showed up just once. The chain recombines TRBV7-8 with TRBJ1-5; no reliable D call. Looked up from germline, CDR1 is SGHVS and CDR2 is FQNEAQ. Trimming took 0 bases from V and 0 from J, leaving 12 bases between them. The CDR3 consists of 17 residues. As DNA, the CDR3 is TGTGCCAGCAGCTTAGCGGACGCGGACGATAGCAATCAGCCCCAGCATTTT. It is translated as CASSLADADDSNQPQHF. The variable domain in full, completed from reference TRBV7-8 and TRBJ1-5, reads GAGVSQSPRYKVAKRGQDVALRCDPISGHVSLFWYQQALGQGPEFLTYFQNEAQLDKSGLPSDRFFAERPEGSVSTLKIQRTQQEDSAVYLCASSLADADDSNQPQHFGDGTRLSIL.

CDR3 nucleotides: TGTGCCAGCAGTGGACAGGGTTTCTGGGCCAACGTCCTGACTTTC. Its protein product is CASSGQGFWANVLTF. The gene calls are TRBV6-1 and TRBJ2-6; 7 nucleotides match TRBD1. The J segment lost 5 bases and the V segment lost 4 bases, leaving 5 bases of the junction unmatched. The CDR3 spans 15 residues. Germline CDR1 reads MNHNS; CDR2 reads SASEGT.

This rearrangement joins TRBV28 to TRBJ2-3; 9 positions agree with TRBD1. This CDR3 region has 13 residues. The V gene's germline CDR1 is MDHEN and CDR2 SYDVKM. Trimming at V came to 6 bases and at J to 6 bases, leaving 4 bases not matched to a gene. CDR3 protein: CASRQGAEDTQYF. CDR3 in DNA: TGTGCCAGCAGACAGGGGGCGGAGGATACGCAGTATTTT. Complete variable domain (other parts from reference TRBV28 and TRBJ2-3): DVKVTQSSRYLVKRTGEKVFLECVQDMDHENMFWYRQDPGLGLRLIYFSYDVKMKEKGDIPEGYSVSREKKERFSLILESASTNQTSMYLCASRQGAEDTQYFGPGTRLTVL.

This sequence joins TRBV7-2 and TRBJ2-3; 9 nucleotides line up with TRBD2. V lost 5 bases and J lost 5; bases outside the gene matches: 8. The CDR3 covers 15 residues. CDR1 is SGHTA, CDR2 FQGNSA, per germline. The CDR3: CASSPPAGGGDTQYF. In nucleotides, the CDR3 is TGTGCCAGCAGCCCCCCAGCGGGGGGAGGAGATACGCAGTATTTT.

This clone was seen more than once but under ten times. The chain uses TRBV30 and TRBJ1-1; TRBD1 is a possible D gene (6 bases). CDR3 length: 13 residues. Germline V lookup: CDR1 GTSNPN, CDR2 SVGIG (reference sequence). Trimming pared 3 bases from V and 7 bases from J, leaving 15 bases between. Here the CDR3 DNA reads TGTGCCTGGAGCCGGCGGGGGCTGGGTGAAGCTTTCTTT. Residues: CAWSRRGLGEAFF.

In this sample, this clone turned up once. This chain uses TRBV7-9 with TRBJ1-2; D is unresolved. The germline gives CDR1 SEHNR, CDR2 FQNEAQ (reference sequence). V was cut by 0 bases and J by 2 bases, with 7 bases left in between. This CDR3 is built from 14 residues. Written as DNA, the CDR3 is TGTGCCAGCAGCTTAGCGGTTGGGAACTATGGCTACACCTTC. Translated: CASSLAVGNYGYTF.

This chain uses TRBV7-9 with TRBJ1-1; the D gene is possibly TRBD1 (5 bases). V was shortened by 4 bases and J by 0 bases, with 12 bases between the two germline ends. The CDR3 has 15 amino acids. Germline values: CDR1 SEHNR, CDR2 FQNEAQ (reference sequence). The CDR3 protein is CASSSHRILNTEAFF. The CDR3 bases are TGTGCCAGCAGCTCGCACAGGATTTTGAACACTGAAGCTTTCTTT.

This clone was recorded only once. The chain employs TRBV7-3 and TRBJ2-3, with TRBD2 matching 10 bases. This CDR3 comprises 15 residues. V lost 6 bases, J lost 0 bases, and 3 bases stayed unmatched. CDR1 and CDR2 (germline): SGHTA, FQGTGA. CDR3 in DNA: TGTGCCAGCAGGTTTAGCGGGGGGAGCACAGATACGCAGTATTTT. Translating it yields CASRFSGGSTDTQYF.

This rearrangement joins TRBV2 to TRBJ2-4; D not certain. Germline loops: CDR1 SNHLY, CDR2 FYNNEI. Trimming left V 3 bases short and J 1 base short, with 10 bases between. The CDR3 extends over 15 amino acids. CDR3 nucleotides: TGTGCCAGCAGTGAGCGGATAGGGGCCAAAAACATTCAGTACTTC. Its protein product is CASSERIGAKNIQYF.

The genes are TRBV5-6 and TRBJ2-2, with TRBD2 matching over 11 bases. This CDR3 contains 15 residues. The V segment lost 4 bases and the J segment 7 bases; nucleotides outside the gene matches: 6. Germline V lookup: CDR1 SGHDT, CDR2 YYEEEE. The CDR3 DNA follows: TGTGCCAGCAGCCTGACTAGCGGGGAGATCGGGGAGCTGTTTTTT. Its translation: CASSLTSGEIGELFF.

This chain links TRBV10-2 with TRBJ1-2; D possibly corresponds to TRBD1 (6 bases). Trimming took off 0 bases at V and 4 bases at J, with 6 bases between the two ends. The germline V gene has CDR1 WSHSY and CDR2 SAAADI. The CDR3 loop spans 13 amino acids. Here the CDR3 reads CASSESGGYGYTF. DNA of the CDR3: TGCGCCAGCAGTGAGTCAGGGGGCTATGGCTACACCTTC.

CDR3 DNA: TGTGCCAGCAGCTTTATTCGTCTGGGTTATGGCTACACCTTC. It translates to CASSFIRLGYGYTF. The J gene is TRBJ1-2, the V gene TRBV7-9; D gene unclear. From germline, CDR1 is SEHNR and CDR2 FQNEAQ (reference sequence). The V gene lost 3 bases and the J gene lost 5 bases, with 13 bases spanning the gap. The CDR3 consists of 14 residues.

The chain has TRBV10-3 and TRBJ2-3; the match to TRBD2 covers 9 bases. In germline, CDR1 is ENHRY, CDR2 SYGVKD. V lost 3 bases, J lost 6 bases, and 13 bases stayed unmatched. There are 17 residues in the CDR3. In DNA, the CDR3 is TGTGCCATCAGTGATCCCCTAGCGGGGCTCCTAGGGGATACGCAGTATTTT. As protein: CAISDPLAGLLGDTQYF.

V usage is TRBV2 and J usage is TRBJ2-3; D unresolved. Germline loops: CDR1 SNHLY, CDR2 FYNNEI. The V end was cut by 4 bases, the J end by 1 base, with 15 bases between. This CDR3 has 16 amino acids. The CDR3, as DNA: TGTGCCAGCAGTGGACTGAGCGTAATCGGCACAGATACGCAGTATTTT. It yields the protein CASSGLSVIGTDTQYF.

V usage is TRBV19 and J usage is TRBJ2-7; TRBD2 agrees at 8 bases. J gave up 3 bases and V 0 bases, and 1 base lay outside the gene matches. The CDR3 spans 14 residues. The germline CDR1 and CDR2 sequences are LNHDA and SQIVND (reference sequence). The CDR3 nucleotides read TGTGCCAGTAGTATAGAAAGCGGGAGCTACGAGCAGTACTTC. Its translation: CASSIESGSYEQYF.

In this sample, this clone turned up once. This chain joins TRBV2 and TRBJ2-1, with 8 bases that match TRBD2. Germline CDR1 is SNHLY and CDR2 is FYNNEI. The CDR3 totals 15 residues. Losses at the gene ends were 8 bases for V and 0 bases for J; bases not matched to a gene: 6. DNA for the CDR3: TGTGCCAGCGCCGAGCGGGGGAGCTCCTACAATGAGCAGTTCTTC. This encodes CASAERGSSYNEQFF.

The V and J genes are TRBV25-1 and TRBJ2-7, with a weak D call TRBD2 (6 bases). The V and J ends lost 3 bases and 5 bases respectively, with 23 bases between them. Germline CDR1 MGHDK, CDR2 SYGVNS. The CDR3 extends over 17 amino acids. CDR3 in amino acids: CASSDPLGGVVKDEQYF. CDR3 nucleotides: TGTGCCAGCAGTGATCCCTTAGGAGGGGTGGTGAAAGACGAGCAGTACTTC.

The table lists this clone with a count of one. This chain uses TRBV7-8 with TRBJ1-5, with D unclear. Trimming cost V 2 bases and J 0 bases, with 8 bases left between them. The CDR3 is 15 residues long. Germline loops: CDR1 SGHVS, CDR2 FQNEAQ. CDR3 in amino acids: CASSLWSLSNQPQHF. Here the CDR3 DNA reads TGTGCCAGCAGCTTATGGTCCCTTAGCAATCAGCCCCAGCATTTT.

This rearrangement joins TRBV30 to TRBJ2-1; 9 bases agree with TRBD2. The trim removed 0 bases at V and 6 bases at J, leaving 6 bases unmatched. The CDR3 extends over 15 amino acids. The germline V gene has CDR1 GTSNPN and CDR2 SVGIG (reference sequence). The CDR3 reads CAWSVGSSGTNEQFF. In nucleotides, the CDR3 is TGTGCCTGGAGTGTGGGGTCTAGCGGGACCAATGAGCAGTTCTTC.

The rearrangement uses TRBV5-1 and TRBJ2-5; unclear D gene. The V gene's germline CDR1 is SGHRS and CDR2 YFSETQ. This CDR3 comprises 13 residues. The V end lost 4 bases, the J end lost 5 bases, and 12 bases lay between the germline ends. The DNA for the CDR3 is TGCGCCAGCAGCCCCGCCCGCCGGGAGACCCAGTACTTC. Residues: CASSPARRETQYF.

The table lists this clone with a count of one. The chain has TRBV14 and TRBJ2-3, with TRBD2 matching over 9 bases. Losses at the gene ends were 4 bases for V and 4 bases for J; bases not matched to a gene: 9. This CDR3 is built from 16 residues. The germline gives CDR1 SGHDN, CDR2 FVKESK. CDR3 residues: CASSLQASGKADTQYF. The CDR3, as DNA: TGTGCCAGCAGCCTCCAGGCTAGCGGGAAAGCAGATACGCAGTATTTT.

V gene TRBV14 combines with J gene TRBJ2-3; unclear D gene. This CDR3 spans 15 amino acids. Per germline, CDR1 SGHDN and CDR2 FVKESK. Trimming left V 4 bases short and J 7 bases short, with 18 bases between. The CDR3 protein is CASSPLAGPRNTQYF. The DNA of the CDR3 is TGTGCCAGCAGCCCCCTGGCCGGGCCTCGTAATACGCAGTATTTT.

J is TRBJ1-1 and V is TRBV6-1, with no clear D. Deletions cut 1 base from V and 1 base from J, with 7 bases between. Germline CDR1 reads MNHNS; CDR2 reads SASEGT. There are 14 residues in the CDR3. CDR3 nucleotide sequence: TGTGCCAGCAGTGAAGACGGACGGAACACTGAAGCTTTCTTT. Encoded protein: CASSEDGRNTEAFF.

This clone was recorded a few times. The chain's CDR3 is CASSLEPTGGTAQHF. The CDR3 coding sequence is TGTGCCAGCAGCTTAGAACCCACAGGGGGCACGGCCCAGCATTTT. The rearrangement joins TRBV7-2 to TRBJ1-5; 9 positions match TRBD1. CDR3 size: 15 residues. Germline V gives CDR1 SGHTA, CDR2 FQGNSA. V lost 1 base to trimming and J lost 11 bases; unmatched junction nucleotides: 9.